These 17 T cell receptor beta chains originate from one sample sequenced in a study of read filtering for tumor transcriptome and immune sequencing. Molecular barcoded adaptors covering alpha/delta and beta/gamma chains were used on approximately 440 ng RNA. TCRdb itself ran the reads through MiXCR, one entry per CDR3 protein. This sample has roughly 90,000 distinct CDR3 sequences, with over 9% found just once. Sequences were obtained from a population of CD138-negative cells sorted from bone marrow. Receptor source: a donor aged 40 or over with multiple myeloma.

The V call is TRBV20-1, the J call TRBJ2-3; no clear D gene. Germline V gives CDR1 DFQATT, CDR2 SNEGSKA (reference sequence). Trimming removed 2 bases at V and 0 bases at J, with 6 bases between. This CDR3 region has 13 residues. DNA for the CDR3: TGCAGTGCTAGACCTCCAAGCACAGATACGCAGTATTTT. It codes for CSARPPSTDTQYF.

The chain is built from TRBV10-3 and TRBJ2-5, with a tentative D call TRBD2 (5 bases). V dropped 10 bases and J dropped 5 bases, with 17 bases sitting between them. The CDR3 is made up of 13 amino acids. Per germline, CDR1 ENHRY and CDR2 SYGVKD. In nucleotides, the CDR3 is TGTGCCACTTCCTCGAGGGCGGAGGAGACCCAGTACTTC. Amino acids: CATSSRAEETQYF.

This clonotype was picked up many times. CDR3 sequence (DNA): TGTGCCAGCAGCCGGGGACAGGACTACAATGAGCAGTTCTTC. Amino acid sequence: CASSRGQDYNEQFF. The chain recombines TRBV7-2 with TRBJ2-1, with 8 bases lining up with TRBD1. Germline trimming cut 5 bases from V and 3 bases from J; bases unmatched to any gene: 3. In germline, CDR1 is SGHTA, CDR2 FQGNSA. This CDR3 comprises 14 residues. Combining the CDR3 with reference TRBV7-2 and TRBJ2-1 gives the whole variable domain GAGVSQSPSNKVTEKGKDVELRCDPISGHTALYWYRQSLGQGLEFLIYFQGNSAPDKSGLPSDRFSAERTGGSVSTLTIQRTQQEDSAVYLCASSRGQDYNEQFFGPGTRLTVL.

The chain is built from TRBV20-1 and TRBJ2-5, with 7 bases that match TRBD2. J lost 2 bases, V lost 3 bases, and 6 bases had no gene match. Looked up from germline, CDR1 is DFQATT and CDR2 is SNEGSKA (reference sequence). The CDR3 length is 14 residues. For the CDR3, the DNA is TGCAGTGCTAGCGACCCCGGGGGGCAAGAGACCCAGTACTTC. Its translation is CSASDPGGQETQYF.

V gene TRBV6-6 combines with J gene TRBJ1-5; possible D gene TRBD1, 6 bases. Germline CDR1 MNHNY, CDR2 SVGAGI (reference sequence). Deletions cut 5 bases from V and 5 bases from J, with 10 bases between. The CDR3 has 13 residues. CDR3 nucleotides: TGTGCCAGCAGTCACAGGGTGGATCAGCCCCAGCATTTT. Translation: CASSHRVDQPQHF.

The table lists this clonotype with many counts. V gene TRBV7-2 combines with J gene TRBJ2-2, with D hard to call. The V gene lost 5 bases and the J gene lost 5 bases, with 9 bases spanning the gap. CDR3 size: 13 residues. CDR1 and CDR2 (germline): SGHTA, FQGNSA. In nucleotides, the CDR3 is TGTGCCAGCAGCACCAGGTCTACCGGGGAGCTGTTTTTT. It translates to CASSTRSTGELFF.

This clonotype was observed many times. The chain joins TRBV28 to TRBJ2-1; D is unresolved. The ends were cut back, 5 bases at V and 4 bases at J, with 12 bases in the middle. CDR1 and CDR2 from the germline V gene are MDHEN and SYDVKM. The CDR3 runs 14 residues. The CDR3 nucleotides are TGTGCCAGCAGTAACCGCGGTCTGTACAATGAGCAGTTCTTC. Its translation: CASSNRGLYNEQFF.

The table lists this clonotype with many counts. The V call is TRBV29-1, the J call TRBJ2-3; no reliable D call. The length of the CDR3 is 14 residues. From germline, CDR1 is SQVTM and CDR2 ANQGSEA. V was pared by 7 bases and J by 0 bases, with 14 bases between. CDR3 nucleotides: TGCAGCGCTGACACAACGGGTAGCACAGATACGCAGTATTTT. Its translation: CSADTTGSTDTQYF.

The table lists this clonotype with many counts. The chain uses TRBV29-1 and TRBJ1-2; 9 bases agree with TRBD1. The CDR3 extends over 14 amino acids. Trimming cost V 1 base and J 7 bases; bases outside gene matches: 7. Germline values: CDR1 SQVTM, CDR2 ANQGSEA. For the CDR3, the DNA is TGCAGCGTTGAAGTTTCCGGGACAGGGAGTGGCTACACCTTC. It is translated as CSVEVSGTGSGYTF.

This clonotype came up many times. V gene TRBV29-1 combines with J gene TRBJ2-7; TRBD1 matches at 10 bases. V gave up 6 bases and J gave up 5 bases; unmatched junction bases: 4. Germline V CDR1 and CDR2: SQVTM, ANQGSEA. This CDR3 spans 12 amino acids. CDR3 residues: CSVSTGGDEQYF. For the CDR3, the DNA is TGCAGCGTCTCGACAGGGGGCGACGAGCAGTACTTC.

This clonotype was counted only a few times. CDR3 residues: CSARDLGLAGVREQYF. CDR3 bases: TGCAGTGCTAGAGATTTAGGATTAGCGGGAGTTCGGGAGCAGTACTTC. This rearrangement joins TRBV20-1 to TRBJ2-7; 9 nucleotides agree with TRBD2. CDR3 size: 16 residues. Germline values: CDR1 DFQATT, CDR2 SNEGSKA (reference sequence). J lost 7 bases, V lost 0 bases, and 13 bases had no gene match.

This clonotype was seen repeatedly, ten times or more. V gene TRBV3-1 combines with J gene TRBJ1-1; D is unclear. Trimming pared 0 bases from V and 2 bases from J, leaving 7 bases between. The germline V gene encodes CDR1 LGHDT and CDR2 YNNKEL (reference sequence). This CDR3 spans 14 amino acids. In nucleotides, the CDR3 is TGTGCCAGCAGCCAAGAATACGATAACACTGAAGCTTTCTTT. This encodes CASSQEYDNTEAFF.

This clonotype has a count of ten or more. The J gene is TRBJ2-1, the V gene TRBV14; TRBD2 agrees at 13 bases. Germline CDR1 is SGHDN and CDR2 is FVKESK. V lost 0 bases and J lost 9; bases outside the gene matches: 5. The CDR3 length is 16 residues. CDR3 amino acids: CASSQEWGTSGAEQFF. CDR3 nucleotide sequence: TGTGCCAGCAGCCAAGAATGGGGGACTAGCGGGGCTGAGCAGTTCTTC.

At least ten counts were recorded for this clonotype. This sequence joins TRBV29-1 and TRBJ2-1; D gene unclear. Trimming cost V 4 bases and J 5 bases, with 9 bases left between them. CDR1 SQVTM and CDR2 ANQGSEA come from the germline V gene. This CDR3 is built from 12 residues. The CDR3: CSVGAGHNEQFF. DNA of the CDR3: TGCAGCGTTGGGGCAGGCCACAATGAGCAGTTCTTC.

Points on this clonotype: This could be a read error, since a much larger clone is one nucleotide away. This chain joins TRBV5-6 and TRBJ2-2; D is uncertain. The CDR3 consists of 15 residues. V was cut by 2 bases and J by 3 bases, with 11 bases left in between. In germline, CDR1 is SGHDT, CDR2 YYEEEE. The CDR3 spells CASSLPSPDTGELFF. The CDR3 DNA follows: TGTGCCAGCAGCTTACCGAGCCCGGACACCGGGGAGCTGTTTTTT.

This clonotype was counted many times. This chain links TRBV20-1 with TRBJ2-7; D not resolved. V was clipped by 7 bases and J by 2 bases, with 15 bases between them. Germline V CDR1 and CDR2: DFQATT, SNEGSKA (reference sequence). This CDR3 spans 13 amino acids. The CDR3 coding sequence is TGCAGTGTCAGCAGTCACGGAACCTACGAGCAGTACTTC. Its protein is CSVSSHGTYEQYF.

V and J are TRBV5-1 and TRBJ2-7; 10 bases map to TRBD1. This CDR3 has 14 amino acids. With 4 bases clipped from V and 6 bases from J, the junction kept 7 bases outside the gene matches. Germline CDR1 reads SGHRS; CDR2 reads YFSETQ. The chain's CDR3 is CASSTGTGVGEQYF. The CDR3, as DNA: TGCGCCAGCAGCACCGGGACAGGGGTCGGCGAGCAGTACTTC.